A selection of T cell receptor beta chains follows, all from one sample in a study of shared clonotypes between healthy human individuals. Clones were sequenced by immunoSEQ multiplex PCR, and TCRdb holds only the in-frame ones, with some missing. Of approximately 460,000 clones listed, roughly four fifths are singletons. Material for sequencing was PBMCs. These receptors came from a woman between 40 and 55 years old in good health. Some clones in this sample may be carry-over from other donors' samples. Each CDR3 is given with its conserved first and last residue. The order of the fields is clone size, D gene, J gene, V gene, CDR3 DNA, CDR3 protein. A D gene is named only where the DNA matches it firmly. Size is omitted from some rows. Given values are once, few, many or a class for expanded clones.

size: many; D: NA; J: TRBJ2-7; V: TRBV30; DNA: TGTGCCTGGAGTGTACTCCGGAAAAGCTCCTACGAGCAGTACTTC; CDR3: CAWSVLRKSSYEQYF
size: NA; D: TRBD2; J: TRBJ2-5; V: TRBV5-1; DNA: TGCGCCAGCAGCACTGGACTAGCGGGAGCCCGATACGGGGAGACCCAGTACTTC; CDR3: CASSTGLAGARYGETQYF
size: NA; D: NA; J: TRBJ2-5; V: TRBV6-5; DNA: TGTGCCAGCAGTCGGGCTCAAGAGACCCAGTACTTC; CDR3: CASSRAQETQYF
size: NA; D: TRBD2; J: TRBJ2-7; V: TRBV29-1; DNA: TGCAGCGTCGCCAAAGGACTAGTTGTCTACGAGCAGTACTTC; CDR3: CSVAKGLVVYEQYF
size: NA; D: NA; J: TRBJ2-7; V: TRBV6-5; DNA: TGTGCCAGCGCAGGGGTAGGGCAGTCTTACTACGAGCAGTACTTC; CDR3: CASAGVGQSYYEQYF
size: NA; D: NA; J: TRBJ1-2; V: TRBV7-3; DNA: TGTGCCAGCAGCTTGAATCGGGTAGCTAACTATGGCTACACCTTC; CDR3: CASSLNRVANYGYTF
size: many; D: NA; J: TRBJ2-7; V: TRBV15; DNA: TGTGCCACCAGCAGAGATCCCAGGGTAGGCTACGAGCAGTACTTC; CDR3: CATSRDPRVGYEQYF
size: NA; D: NA; J: TRBJ1-1; V: TRBV10-1; DNA: TGCGCCAGCAGTGGATCGACAGGGAACACTGAAGCTTTCTTT; CDR3: CASSGSTGNTEAFF
size: NA; D: NA; J: TRBJ1-5; V: TRBV28; DNA: TGTGCCAGCAGTAAAAACAGGGATAGCAATCAGCCCCAGCATTTT; CDR3: CASSKNRDSNQPQHF
size: NA; D: TRBD1; J: TRBJ2-7; V: TRBV28; DNA: TGTGCCAGTACTACAGGGGGCTACGAGCAGTACTTC; CDR3: CASTTGGYEQYF
size: once; D: TRBD1; J: TRBJ1-2; V: TRBV6-6; DNA: TGTGCCAGCAGTAAGGACAGGGGTGGCTATGGCTACACCTTC; CDR3: CASSKDRGGYGYTF
size: NA; D: TRBD2; J: TRBJ2-3; V: TRBV5-1; DNA: TGCGCCAGCAGCTTGGCGCTAGCGGGAACGTTGGATACGCAGTATTTT; CDR3: CASSLALAGTLDTQYF
size: few; D: TRBD1; J: TRBJ1-3; V: TRBV30; DNA: TGTGCCTCTATAAGTCGGGACAGGGCCCGAAACACCATATATTTT; CDR3: CASISRDRARNTIYF
size: NA; D: NA; J: TRBJ2-3; V: TRBV9; DNA: TGTGCCAGCAGCGTAGAAGGCCCCGCCGTCTTCGACCTCACAGATACGCAGTATTTT; CDR3: CASSVEGPAVFDLTDTQYF
size: NA; D: TRBD1; J: TRBJ2-4; V: TRBV2; DNA: TGTGCCAGCAGTGATAGCCCCCAAGACAGGGGACGGGACTTC; CDR3: CASSDSPQDRGRDF
size: many; D: NA; J: TRBJ2-7; V: TRBV19; DNA: TGTGCCAGTGGAAGGGACGGAGGCTACGAGCAGTACTTC; CDR3: CASGRDGGYEQYF
size: NA; D: NA; J: TRBJ1-5; V: TRBV2; DNA: TGTGCCAGCAGTGAATTTGCAGGCATGGGCAATCAGCCCCAGCATTTT; CDR3: CASSEFAGMGNQPQHF
size: NA; D: NA; J: TRBJ1-1; V: TRBV15; DNA: TGTGCCACCAGCAGAGATGGCAGTTCGAACACTGAAGCTTTCTTT; CDR3: CATSRDGSSNTEAFF
size: once; D: NA; J: TRBJ2-1; V: TRBV29-1; DNA: TGCAGCGTTGGGCGGGACAGATCCTACAATGAGCAGTTCTTC; CDR3: CSVGRDRSYNEQFF
size: NA; D: NA; J: TRBJ1-2; V: TRBV18; DNA: TGTGCCAGCTCACCACCCGCAGGATCCTATGGCTACACCTTC; CDR3: CASSPPAGSYGYTF
size: few; D: TRBD2; J: TRBJ2-7; V: TRBV9; DNA: TGTGCCAGCAGCCTTGGACTAGCGGGAGCTTACAGGGAGGAGCAGTACTTC; CDR3: CASSLGLAGAYREEQYF
size: few; D: TRBD2; J: TRBJ2-5; V: TRBV30; DNA: TGTGCCTGGATCGAAGGGATCGCGGGAGGGCCGGGAGAGACCCAGTACTTC; CDR3: CAWIEGIAGGPGETQYF
size: NA; D: NA; J: TRBJ2-5; V: TRBV7-6; DNA: TGTGCCAGCAGCTTAGATGAGACCCAGTACTTC; CDR3: CASSLDETQYF
size: NA; D: NA; J: TRBJ2-7; V: TRBV27; DNA: TGTGCCAGTGGGAGGCTGTTAAACGAGCAGTACTTC; CDR3: CASGRLLNEQYF
size: many; D: NA; J: TRBJ2-3; V: TRBV2; DNA: TGTGCCTTAACCGGGACCGGCCTCGGACATACGCAGTATTTT; CDR3: CALTGTGLGHTQYF
size: NA; D: TRBD2; J: TRBJ2-2; V: TRBV5-1; DNA: TGCGCCAGCAGCTTATCTAGCGGGAGGGTAACCGGGGAGCTGTTTTTT; CDR3: CASSLSSGRVTGELFF
size: once; D: TRBD1; J: TRBJ2-1; V: TRBV30; DNA: TGTGCCTGGAGTAGGGGGCAGGGCCTTTACAATGAGCAGTTCTTC; CDR3: CAWSRGQGLYNEQFF
size: NA; D: NA; J: TRBJ2-6; V: TRBV28; DNA: TGTGCCAGCAGTTTACAGTGGGCTGGGGCCAACGTCCTGACTTTC; CDR3: CASSLQWAGANVLTF
size: once; D: TRBD2; J: TRBJ2-7; V: TRBV7-2; DNA: TGTGCCAGCAGCGTACCGGGGGGAGAGCAGTACTTC; CDR3: CASSVPGGEQYF
size: few; D: NA; J: TRBJ1-2; V: TRBV5-6; DNA: TGTGCCAGCAGCTTGTGGGTAGTCTATAACTATGGCTACACCTTC; CDR3: CASSLWVVYNYGYTF
size: NA; D: NA; J: TRBJ1-1; V: TRBV19; DNA: TGTGCCAGTAGCATTCAGAACACTGAAGCTTTCTTT; CDR3: CASSIQNTEAFF
size: NA; D: NA; J: TRBJ1-4; V: TRBV19; DNA: TGTGCCAGTACTTTTCTGGGTGGCGGACCGAATGAAAAACTGTTTTTT; CDR3: CASTFLGGGPNEKLFF
size: NA; D: NA; J: TRBJ1-1; V: TRBV29-1; DNA: TGCAGCGTGTATTCGGGGGGCACTGAAGCTTTCTTT; CDR3: CSVYSGGTEAFF
size: NA; D: TRBD1; J: TRBJ2-7; V: TRBV6-1; DNA: TGTGCCAGCAGTGTAGACAGGGGGTACGAGCAGTACTTC; CDR3: CASSVDRGYEQYF
size: NA; D: TRBD1; J: TRBJ1-2; V: TRBV6-6; DNA: TGTGCCAGCAGTTACCACGGACAGGGTCTTAACTATGGCTACACCTTC; CDR3: CASSYHGQGLNYGYTF
size: few; D: TRBD1; J: TRBJ1-2; V: TRBV29-1; DNA: TGCAGCGTTGGCACCCTAGACAGGGGTTATGGCTACACCTTC; CDR3: CSVGTLDRGYGYTF
size: few; D: TRBD2; J: TRBJ2-1; V: TRBV25-1; DNA: TGTGCCAGCAGTTTCTCTAGCGGGGAGGGCTCCTACAATGAGCAGTTCTTC; CDR3: CASSFSSGEGSYNEQFF
size: NA; D: TRBD2; J: TRBJ2-5; V: TRBV6-1; DNA: TGTGCCAGCAGTGAAGCGCGGGGGGTAGGAGAGACCCAGTACTTC; CDR3: CASSEARGVGETQYF
size: NA; D: TRBD2; J: TRBJ2-4; V: TRBV28; DNA: TGTGCCAGCAGGACCTTAGCGGGAGGCGGCATTCAGTACTTC; CDR3: CASRTLAGGGIQYF
size: NA; D: NA; J: TRBJ2-3; V: TRBV11-2; DNA: TGTGCCAGCAGCTTAGCGGTCGGTCCAGATACGCAGTATTTT; CDR3: CASSLAVGPDTQYF
size: NA; D: NA; J: TRBJ1-5; V: TRBV5-6; DNA: TGTGCCAGCAGCCCATCCGTGGGGAACAATCGGCCCCAGCATTTT; CDR3: CASSPSVGNNRPQHF
size: NA; D: NA; J: TRBJ1-5; V: TRBV28; DNA: TGTGCCAGCATCTCGGCCCGGCGTCCTCTCCCTGGCAATCAGCCCCAGCATTTT; CDR3: CASISARRPLPGNQPQHF
size: NA; D: NA; J: TRBJ1-5; V: TRBV30; DNA: TGTGCCTGGAGTGGGCAGGGACCTCAGCCCCAGCATTTT; CDR3: CAWSGQGPQPQHF
size: NA; D: NA; J: TRBJ1-5; V: TRBV6-1; DNA: TGTGCCAGCAGTGAATCCCCGGTCAGCAATCAGCCCCAGCATTTT; CDR3: CASSESPVSNQPQHF
size: NA; D: TRBD1; J: TRBJ2-5; V: TRBV28; DNA: TGTGCCAGCAGTGGGGACAGGGCTGAGAAAGAGACCCAGTACTTC; CDR3: CASSGDRAEKETQYF
size: NA; D: TRBD1; J: TRBJ1-5; V: TRBV4-3; DNA: TGCGCCAGCAGCCCTAATCCCAGGGGGAATCAGCCCCAGCATTTT; CDR3: CASSPNPRGNQPQHF
size: NA; D: NA; J: TRBJ2-7; V: TRBV4-1; DNA: TGCGCCAGCAGCCAAGACCCGAGGGACTACGAGCAGTACTTC; CDR3: CASSQDPRDYEQYF
size: once; D: TRBD1; J: TRBJ1-1; V: TRBV6-5; DNA: TGTGCCAGCAGTTACGCCGGACAGGGGACTGAAGCTTTCTTT; CDR3: CASSYAGQGTEAFF
size: NA; D: TRBD1; J: TRBJ1-1; V: TRBV7-6; DNA: TGTGCCAGCAGCTTAGGACAGGGGGCGAACACTGAAGCTTTCTTT; CDR3: CASSLGQGANTEAFF
size: NA; D: TRBD1; J: TRBJ1-1; V: TRBV6-5; DNA: TGTGCCAGCAGTCGCCGACCGGGACAGGGGGCCGTAGCTTTCTTT; CDR3: CASSRRPGQGAVAFF
size: few; D: TRBD2; J: TRBJ2-5; V: TRBV29-1; DNA: TGCAGCGTCCGGGGGACTAGCGGGACACAAGAGACCCAGTACTTC; CDR3: CSVRGTSGTQETQYF